Following are 24 T cell receptor beta chains from one sample sequenced in a study of monozygotic twins with inflammatory bowel disease. Following a re-call of the 5' RACE reads, TCRdb has one entry per CDR3 protein and lacks DNA. The sample includes around 190,000 distinct CDR3 sequences. Source material: blood. The receptor source for this set is a human donor with ulcerative colitis or Crohn's disease, or a healthy co-twin of an affected twin (not recorded which).

The J gene is TRBJ2-1, the V gene TRBV5-1; there is no DNA to check the TCRdb D call of TRBD2. Germline V CDR1 and CDR2: SGHRS, YFSETQ. This CDR3 spans 15 amino acids. CDR3 residues: CASSLSGGAINEQFF.

The chain uses TRBV20-1 and TRBJ2-1; TCRdb designates TRBD2, a call that cannot be tested without DNA. CDR3 length: 16 amino acids. Germline V gene data show CDR1 as DFQATT and CDR2 as SNEGSKA (reference sequence). The CDR3 loop reads CSARDQSGGLYNEQFF.

This chain connects TRBV5-1 to TRBJ2-6; TCRdb names TRBD2, which stays unverified in the absence of DNA. CDR3 length: 17 amino acids. Germline assignment: CDR1 SGHRS and CDR2 YFSETQ. CDR3 amino acids: CASSGPGLAFGANVLTF.

The V gene is TRBV5-6, the J gene TRBJ2-7; with no DNA, the TCRdb D assignment of TRBD1 cannot be verified. Germline V CDR1 and CDR2: SGHDT, YYEEEE. This CDR3 is 17 amino acids long. CDR3 sequence: CASSLDSRTGWKYEQYF.

The chain joins TRBV7-2 to TRBJ1-1; the D gene TCRdb calls, TRBD1, cannot be checked with no DNA. The CDR3 totals 14 residues. Germline V gene data show CDR1 as SGHTA and CDR2 as FQGNSA. The CDR3: CASSLATGVTEAFF.

V gene TRBV7-2 combines with J gene TRBJ2-7; TCRdb calls TRBD1, which cannot be checked without DNA. Germline CDR1 and CDR2: SGHTA and FQGNSA. This CDR3 is 15 amino acids long. The CDR3 here is CASSFLGGPVYEQYF. Filled out from reference TRBV7-2 and TRBJ2-7, the complete variable domain reads GAGVSQSPSNKVTEKGKDVELRCDPISGHTALYWYRQSLGQGLEFLIYFQGNSAPDKSGLPSDRFSAERTGGSVSTLTIQRTQQEDSAVYLCASSFLGGPVYEQYFGPGTRLTVT.

The chain uses TRBV12-3 or TRBV12-4 and TRBJ1-1; checking the TCRdb D call of TRBD1 is not possible without DNA. CDR3 length equals 16 residues. This CDR3 reads CASSFFSWGRYTEAFF.

The chain's CDR3 is CASSSQVGTNTGELFF. This chain joins TRBV7-9 and TRBJ2-2. Germline CDR1 and CDR2: SEHNR and FQNEAQ (reference sequence). This CDR3 contains 16 residues.

This chain uses TRBV18 with TRBJ2-3; TCRdb gives TRBD2 as the D gene, but with no DNA this cannot be confirmed. The CDR3 totals 15 residues. Germline CDR1 and CDR2: KGHSH and LQKENI. The CDR3 sequence is CASSPSGGAADTQYF.

The CDR3 sequence is CASSQDRTYGYTF. V is TRBV14 and J is TRBJ1-2. Germline CDR1 reads SGHDN; CDR2 reads FVKESK. This CDR3 has 13 residues.

The chain uses TRBV5-1 and TRBJ2-1; TCRdb gives TRBD2 as the D gene, but with no DNA this cannot be confirmed. This CDR3 has 15 amino acids. The germline V gene has CDR1 SGHRS and CDR2 YFSETQ. The CDR3 reads CASSLEAGGWNEQFF.

The chain joins TRBV7-9 to TRBJ2-5; no DNA is available, so the TRBD1 call from TCRdb remains unchecked. The V gene's germline CDR1 is SEHNR and CDR2 FQNEAQ (reference sequence). The CDR3 contains 17 residues. This CDR3 is CASSLTESVRGRETQYF. The whole variable domain, filled in from reference TRBV7-9 and TRBJ2-5, reads DTGVSQNPRHKITKRGQNVTFRCDPISEHNRLYWYRQTLGQGPEFLTYFQNEAQLEKSRLLSDRFSAERPKGSFSTLEIQRTEQGDSAMYLCASSLTESVRGRETQYFGPGTRLLVL.

The chain has TRBV20-1 and TRBJ2-7; TCRdb reports TRBD1, a call that lacks DNA to check it against. Germline V gives CDR1 DFQATT, CDR2 SNEGSKA (reference sequence). The CDR3 totals 11 residues. This chain's CDR3 is CSASLGDEQYF.

The chain couples TRBV20-1 to TRBJ1-5; the D call of TRBD1 rests on TCRdb alone, since no DNA is present to check it. The CDR3 runs to 17 residues. Germline assignment: CDR1 DFQATT and CDR2 SNEGSKA (reference sequence). The CDR3 here is CSARTGQGTVSNQPQHF.

The chain uses TRBV7-9 and TRBJ2-1; TCRdb's D call, TRBD2, is unchecked because there is no DNA. Germline V gives CDR1 SEHNR, CDR2 FQNEAQ (reference sequence). This CDR3 contains 17 residues. The CDR3 here is CVGSSASTSGRYNEQFF.

The chain is built from TRBV18 and TRBJ1-1. The CDR3 has 12 residues. Germline CDR1 is KGHSH and CDR2 is LQKENI. The CDR3 region is CASSPARTEAFF.

This sequence joins TRBV7-2 and TRBJ2-7; TCRdb's D call of TRBD1 is untestable without DNA. This CDR3 region has 14 residues. Germline V CDR1 and CDR2: SGHTA, FQGNSA. CDR3: CASSLDREGLGQYF.

V gene TRBV12-3 or TRBV12-4 combines with J gene TRBJ2-1; as DNA is missing, the TRBD2 call by TCRdb cannot be tested. The CDR3 runs to 13 residues. This CDR3 is CASSFNQLAGWFF.

The chain employs TRBV5-1 and TRBJ2-7; the D call from TCRdb, TRBD2, cannot be confirmed without DNA. The CDR3 is made up of 14 amino acids. Germline V gene lookup returns CDR1 SGHRS and CDR2 YFSETQ. The CDR3 sequence: CASCLIPAACEQYF.

The gene calls are TRBV5-1 and TRBJ1-1; TCRdb designates TRBD1, a call that cannot be tested without DNA. Per the germline V gene, CDR1 is SGHRS and CDR2 is YFSETQ. This CDR3 is built from 14 residues. This CDR3 is CASSYQGINTEAFF.

The chain recombines TRBV10-3 with TRBJ1-1; absent DNA, TCRdb's TRBD1 call cannot be checked. Germline V lookup: CDR1 ENHRY, CDR2 SYGVKD. The CDR3 sequence is 16 residues long. The CDR3 region is CAISKGGDRQTAEAFF.

The chain uses TRBV20-1 and TRBJ1-2. This CDR3 is built from 12 residues. CDR1 is DFQATT and CDR2 is SNEGSKA in the germline V gene (reference sequence). The CDR3 region is CSAGGGVYGYTF.

The chain is built from TRBV6-2 or TRBV6-3 and TRBJ1-1; TCRdb names TRBD1, which stays unverified in the absence of DNA. The CDR3 loop spans 15 amino acids. CDR1 and CDR2 (germline): MNHEY, SVGEGT. The CDR3 sequence: CASSYRGISNTEAFF.

The V gene is TRBV5-1, the J gene TRBJ2-3; TCRdb names TRBD1, which stays unverified in the absence of DNA. Germline V CDR1 and CDR2: SGHRS, YFSETQ. The CDR3 extends over 13 amino acids. The CDR3: CASSPQGVDTQYF.